This T cell receptor (beta chain) was identified in a study of T-cell memory formation after mild COVID-19. Study observations and caveats: Pre-infection memory harbored some responding clones, suggesting cross-reactive memory joined.

Each CDR3 protein is one row after TCRdb ran MiXCR on the 5' RACE reads. This sample has around 110,000 distinct CDR3 sequences; around 15% occur once, and the top ten carry more than 25%. This clonotype appeared many times. The target antigen is unknown. V gave up 1 base and J gave up 9 bases, with 17 bases separating them. The CDR3 is 15 residues long. The chain carries TRBV12-3 or TRBV12-4 and TRBJ2-3; D gene ambiguous. Sequences were obtained from PBMCs or a T cell subset sorted from them (not recorded which). This receptor was identified in an adult woman who had mild COVID-19 (a few samples of this study predate the infection). Cell type and time point are not known. The CDR3: CASSLVLAPVETQYF. The CDR3 nucleotides read TGTGCCAGCAGTTTAGTGTTGGCCCCCGTTGAGACGCAGTATTTT.